This T cell receptor beta chain derives from a study of OX40 agonist ivuxolimab in advanced cancers. The study, taken as a whole, reports: Individuals who were partial responders at 0.1-3.0 mg/kg had clonal expansion that ranked among the lowest. The study observed clonal expansion of CD4+ and CD8+ blood T cells by week 6 at 0.1 to 3.0 mg/kg.

This table comes from immunoSEQ multiplex PCR, and its TCRdb copy is limited to in-frame clones, with some not included. The data hold around 61,000 clones, with 80% to 95% observed a single time. Deletions cut 1 base from V and 0 bases from J, with 10 bases between. The CDR3 runs to 16 residues. Germline lookup yields CDR1 SGHVS and CDR2 FQNEAQ. A remark on this clone: The antigen remains undetermined.

Source: CD4+ or CD8+ T cells sorted from blood, taken in a trial of the OX40 agonist ivuxolimab. This TCR was recovered from an adult with an advanced solid tumor such as melanoma, head and neck, liver or kidney cancer. V and J are TRBV7-8 and TRBJ2-1; D is ambiguous. The CDR3 loop reads CASSLGSAPSYNEQFF. DNA of the CDR3: TGTGCCAGCAGCTTAGGGTCGGCACCCTCCTACAATGAGCAGTTCTTC.